A selection of T cell receptor beta chains follows, all from one sample in a study of blood T cell repertoires in COVID-19. The data were produced by immunoSEQ multiplex PCR, yet TCRdb's version contains in-frame clones alone and is incomplete. The sample yields about 110,000 clones, 70% to 90% seen once. The sample taken for sequencing was peripheral blood. The source of these receptors is a woman in her seventies who had recovered from COVID-19. CDR3s include the opening cysteine and the closing phenylalanine or tryptophan. Fields, in order: V gene, D gene, clone size, J gene, CDR3 DNA, CDR3 protein. D genes are given only for firm matches. The size of a clone is reported for some rows only, either as once, few or many, or as a class for expanded clones.

v_call: TRBV3-1/TRBV3-2; d_call: TRBD1; clone_size: NA; j_call: TRBJ1-3; cdr3_nt: TGTGCCAGCAGCCAAGGATGGGACAGGGTCGTAGGAAACACCATATATTTT; cdr3_aa: CASSQGWDRVVGNTIYF
v_call: TRBV19; d_call: NA; clone_size: NA; j_call: TRBJ2-5; cdr3_nt: TGTGCCAGTAGTATCCTTGCCGCAGGGGCCCAAGAGACCCAGTACTTC; cdr3_aa: CASSILAAGAQETQYF
v_call: TRBV15; d_call: NA; clone_size: NA; j_call: TRBJ2-3; cdr3_nt: TGTGCCACCAGCAGAAGGAAAGGGGTCACAGATACGCAGTATTTT; cdr3_aa: CATSRRKGVTDTQYF
v_call: TRBV5-5; d_call: NA; clone_size: NA; j_call: TRBJ1-2; cdr3_nt: TGTGCCAGCAGCGTGGGCCTTCAGGGAGGCTACACCTTC; cdr3_aa: CASSVGLQGGYTF
v_call: TRBV12-3/TRBV12-4; d_call: TRBD2; clone_size: NA; j_call: TRBJ2-3; cdr3_nt: TGTGCCAGCAGTTTTGGCGGGGGGCTTACGCAGTATTTT; cdr3_aa: CASSFGGGLTQYF
v_call: TRBV5-4; d_call: TRBD2; clone_size: NA; j_call: TRBJ2-7; cdr3_nt: TGTGCCAGCAGCACCCAGCGGGAGAGCAACGAGCAGTACTTC; cdr3_aa: CASSTQRESNEQYF
v_call: TRBV5-1; d_call: TRBD1; clone_size: NA; j_call: TRBJ1-1; cdr3_nt: TGCGCCAGCAGACTCGGGACAGAGGGGACGGGGGCTTTCTTT; cdr3_aa: CASRLGTEGTGAFF
v_call: TRBV24-1; d_call: TRBD1; clone_size: NA; j_call: TRBJ2-2; cdr3_nt: TGTGCCACCAGTGACCGCGGACAGGAGGAAATCGGGGAGCTGTTTTTT; cdr3_aa: CATSDRGQEEIGELFF
v_call: TRBV28; d_call: TRBD1; clone_size: NA; j_call: TRBJ1-5; cdr3_nt: TGTGCCACCAGACGACAAGGGACAGCCATACAGCCCCAGCATTTT; cdr3_aa: CATRRQGTAIQPQHF
v_call: TRBV5-4; d_call: TRBD2; clone_size: NA; j_call: TRBJ2-5; cdr3_nt: TGTGCCAGCAGCCTCGATCCAGCGGGAGGTAGAGAGACCCAGTACTTC; cdr3_aa: CASSLDPAGGRETQYF
v_call: TRBV5-1; d_call: TRBD1; clone_size: NA; j_call: TRBJ2-1; cdr3_nt: TGCGCCAGCAGCCCAGTCGTGACAGGGGGCGATGAGCAGTTCTTC; cdr3_aa: CASSPVVTGGDEQFF
v_call: TRBV7-6; d_call: NA; clone_size: many; j_call: TRBJ2-7; cdr3_nt: TGTGCCAGCAGCGCAGGGGGGACCCAGTTGGAGCAGTACTTC; cdr3_aa: CASSAGGTQLEQYF
v_call: TRBV18; d_call: TRBD2; clone_size: NA; j_call: TRBJ2-5; cdr3_nt: TGTGCCAGCTCACCACCGAACACTAGCGGGAGGAGGGAGACCCAGTACTTC; cdr3_aa: CASSPPNTSGRRETQYF
v_call: TRBV5-1; d_call: TRBD2; clone_size: NA; j_call: TRBJ2-3; cdr3_nt: TGCGCCAGCAGCTTGGGGGGACTAGCGAGCACAGATACGCAGTATTTT; cdr3_aa: CASSLGGLASTDTQYF
v_call: TRBV5-4; d_call: NA; clone_size: NA; j_call: TRBJ2-1; cdr3_nt: TGTGCCAGCAGCTTGGAGGTCGGGGGCAATGAGCAGTTCTTC; cdr3_aa: CASSLEVGGNEQFF
v_call: TRBV10-3; d_call: NA; clone_size: NA; j_call: TRBJ2-3; cdr3_nt: TGTGCCATCAGTGAGTCGCCTAGGCAAACAGATACGCAGTATTTT; cdr3_aa: CAISESPRQTDTQYF
v_call: TRBV27; d_call: NA; clone_size: NA; j_call: TRBJ2-2; cdr3_nt: TGTGCCAGCAGTTGGCAGCGATACGGGGAGCTGTTTTTT; cdr3_aa: CASSWQRYGELFF
v_call: TRBV9; d_call: TRBD2; clone_size: NA; j_call: TRBJ2-3; cdr3_nt: TGTGCCAGCAGCAGCCGGGACTATTTCACAGATACGCAGTATTTT; cdr3_aa: CASSSRDYFTDTQYF
v_call: TRBV7-3; d_call: TRBD2; clone_size: NA; j_call: TRBJ2-1; cdr3_nt: TGTGCCAGCAGCTTATCGGGAGGTTCCTACAATGAGCAGTTCTTC; cdr3_aa: CASSLSGGSYNEQFF
v_call: TRBV6-5; d_call: TRBD1; clone_size: NA; j_call: TRBJ1-6; cdr3_nt: TGTGCCAGCAGCCTAAACCAGGGGGCGAATTCACCCCTCCACTTT; cdr3_aa: CASSLNQGANSPLHF
v_call: TRBV28; d_call: TRBD2; clone_size: NA; j_call: TRBJ2-3; cdr3_nt: TGTGCCAGCAGTTTACTATTCGCTAGCGGGGATACGCAGTATTTT; cdr3_aa: CASSLLFASGDTQYF
v_call: TRBV6-6; d_call: TRBD1; clone_size: NA; j_call: TRBJ1-1; cdr3_nt: TGTGCCAGCAGTTACCCACGGGACAGGGGGAACACTGAAGCTTTCTTT; cdr3_aa: CASSYPRDRGNTEAFF
v_call: TRBV9; d_call: NA; clone_size: NA; j_call: TRBJ2-5; cdr3_nt: TGTGCCAGCAGCGCGGAGACCCGAAGCTGGGAGACCCAGTACTTC; cdr3_aa: CASSAETRSWETQYF
v_call: TRBV5-1; d_call: TRBD2; clone_size: NA; j_call: TRBJ2-5; cdr3_nt: TGCGCCAGCAGCTTGGTAACTAGCGGGAGTTCGACCCAGTACTTC; cdr3_aa: CASSLVTSGSSTQYF
v_call: TRBV7-3; d_call: NA; clone_size: once; j_call: TRBJ2-7; cdr3_nt: TGTGCCAGCAGCTTAATTGCCCAGGGCGAGCAGTACTTC; cdr3_aa: CASSLIAQGEQYF
v_call: TRBV27; d_call: TRBD2; clone_size: once; j_call: TRBJ2-7; cdr3_nt: TGTGCCAGCAGTTCGCCTTCGGGAGGCACCTACGAGCAGTACTTC; cdr3_aa: CASSSPSGGTYEQYF
v_call: TRBV9; d_call: NA; clone_size: once; j_call: TRBJ2-1; cdr3_nt: TGTGCCAGCAGCGTAGTGGGCAGCTACAATGAGCAGTTCTTC; cdr3_aa: CASSVVGSYNEQFF
v_call: TRBV5-1; d_call: TRBD1; clone_size: NA; j_call: TRBJ1-2; cdr3_nt: TGCGCCAGCAGCCCGACAGGGTTATTCTATGGCTACACCTTC; cdr3_aa: CASSPTGLFYGYTF
v_call: TRBV4-1; d_call: NA; clone_size: few; j_call: TRBJ2-7; cdr3_nt: TGCGCCAGCAGCCAAACACCCTCCTACGAGCAGTACTTC; cdr3_aa: CASSQTPSYEQYF
v_call: TRBV20-1; d_call: NA; clone_size: NA; j_call: TRBJ2-7; cdr3_nt: TGCAGTCAGGACGGGGACTACGAGCAGTACTTC; cdr3_aa: CSQDGDYEQYF
v_call: TRBV21-1; d_call: NA; clone_size: NA; j_call: TRBJ2-7; cdr3_nt: TGTGCCAGCAGCCCTGGGGGCTTCTCCTACGAGCAGTACTTC; cdr3_aa: CASSPGGFSYEQYF
v_call: TRBV28; d_call: NA; clone_size: NA; j_call: TRBJ2-2; cdr3_nt: TGTGCCAGCTCACTAGGGGGGGAGGGCCTGGACGGGGAGCTGTTTTTT; cdr3_aa: CASSLGGEGLDGELFF
v_call: TRBV5-4; d_call: TRBD2; clone_size: NA; j_call: TRBJ2-1; cdr3_nt: TGTGCCAGCAGCCCGGGGGGGGCCCGCTCCTACAATGAGCAGTTCTTC; cdr3_aa: CASSPGGARSYNEQFF
v_call: TRBV6-6; d_call: TRBD1; clone_size: once; j_call: TRBJ1-2; cdr3_nt: TGTGCCAGCAGTTACGGACAGGGGGGAACCTATGGCTACACCTTC; cdr3_aa: CASSYGQGGTYGYTF
v_call: TRBV7-3; d_call: TRBD1; clone_size: NA; j_call: TRBJ1-1; cdr3_nt: TGTGCCAGCAAACCCGACAGGGGGAACACTGAAGCTTTCTTT; cdr3_aa: CASKPDRGNTEAFF
v_call: TRBV7-2; d_call: NA; clone_size: NA; j_call: TRBJ2-7; cdr3_nt: TGTGCCAGCAGCTTATGGCCTAGGTCCCCATACGAGCAGTACTTC; cdr3_aa: CASSLWPRSPYEQYF
v_call: TRBV5-5; d_call: TRBD1; clone_size: NA; j_call: TRBJ2-7; cdr3_nt: TGTGCCAGCAGCTTAAGTGGGACAGGCTCCTACGAGCAGTACTTC; cdr3_aa: CASSLSGTGSYEQYF
v_call: TRBV28; d_call: NA; clone_size: NA; j_call: TRBJ1-2; cdr3_nt: TGTGCCAGCACCCAAACAGCAAGGGGCTACACCTTC; cdr3_aa: CASTQTARGYTF
v_call: TRBV2; d_call: TRBD2; clone_size: NA; j_call: TRBJ2-3; cdr3_nt: TGTGCCAGCAGTGCTAGCGGGGGGAGCACAGATACGCAGTATTTT; cdr3_aa: CASSASGGSTDTQYF
v_call: TRBV7-9; d_call: NA; clone_size: NA; j_call: TRBJ2-1; cdr3_nt: TGTGCCAGTTCTTGGGGCGTGAACAATGAGCAGTTCTTC; cdr3_aa: CASSWGVNNEQFF
v_call: TRBV5-1; d_call: TRBD2; clone_size: NA; j_call: TRBJ2-1; cdr3_nt: TGCGCCAGCAGCTTGGTTACTAGCGGGAGTAATGAGCAGTTCTTC; cdr3_aa: CASSLVTSGSNEQFF
v_call: TRBV4-2; d_call: TRBD1; clone_size: NA; j_call: TRBJ2-7; cdr3_nt: TGTGCCAGCAGCCAGGTTGGACAGGGGAACGACGAGCAGTACTTC; cdr3_aa: CASSQVGQGNDEQYF
v_call: TRBV30; d_call: NA; clone_size: NA; j_call: TRBJ1-5; cdr3_nt: TGTGCCTGGAGTGTACTCACAGGGAATCAGCCCCAGCATTTT; cdr3_aa: CAWSVLTGNQPQHF
v_call: TRBV7-2; d_call: TRBD1; clone_size: NA; j_call: TRBJ1-6; cdr3_nt: TGTGCCAGCAGACCGGGACAGGGGCCGCGGAGCTCCTATAATTCACCCCTCCACTTT; cdr3_aa: CASRPGQGPRSSYNSPLHF
v_call: TRBV7-2; d_call: NA; clone_size: once; j_call: TRBJ2-1; cdr3_nt: TGTGCCAGCAGCTTGAGGGCCACCTACAATGAGCAGTTCTTC; cdr3_aa: CASSLRATYNEQFF
v_call: TRBV3-1/TRBV3-2; d_call: TRBD2; clone_size: NA; j_call: TRBJ2-1; cdr3_nt: TGTGCCAGCAGCCAAGATGGTGTGACTAGCGGCGGAATTGAGCAGTTCTTC; cdr3_aa: CASSQDGVTSGGIEQFF
v_call: TRBV18; d_call: NA; clone_size: NA; j_call: TRBJ2-5; cdr3_nt: TGTGCCAGCTCACCGTCCGAGTCCGAGACCCAGTACTTC; cdr3_aa: CASSPSESETQYF
v_call: TRBV6-2/TRBV6-3; d_call: TRBD2; clone_size: NA; j_call: TRBJ2-1; cdr3_nt: TGTGCCAGCACCCCGGGAGGAGCGCCCAGCTCCTACAATGAGCAGTTCTTC; cdr3_aa: CASTPGGAPSSYNEQFF